The entry below gives a single T cell receptor beta chain sequence along with its context. Its antigen remains unidentified. The sample belongs to a study of circulating and synovial CD4+ cells in juvenile arthritis. Study conclusions and caveats: Circulating pathogenic-like lymphocytes shared a substantially higher fraction of CDR3 sequences with synovium than bulk blood.

The method was immunoSEQ multiplex PCR; TCRdb's version includes in-frame clones alone and lacks a portion of them. The table has 3,500 to 4,500 clones, approximately 80% seen once; the top ten hold approximately 3%. Germline V gene lookup returns CDR1 GTSNPN and CDR2 SVGIG (reference sequence). This CDR3 region has 15 residues. J was trimmed by 0 bases and V by 4 bases; bases with no gene match: 2. The source is a human donor with juvenile idiopathic arthritis. Source material: CD4+ T cells from synovial fluid. The chain couples TRBV30 to TRBJ2-2; 10 nucleotides agree with TRBD1. The CDR3 nucleotides are TGTGCCTGGATGACAGGGGGCACGAACACCGGGGAGCTGTTTTTT. The encoded protein is CAWMTGGTNTGELFF.